The 10 T cell receptor beta chains below were found in one sample sequenced in a study of CD8 T cells in Susac syndrome. RNA, at about 0.45 to 1 ug, was reverse transcribed with random hexamers. TCRdb itself ran the immunoSEQ multiplex PCR reads through MiXCR, one entry per CDR3 protein. Here the sample spans about 300,000 distinct CDR3 sequences, about 91% being singletons. Sequenced input: CD4+ T cells from PBMCs. The receptors originated from a human donor with multiple sclerosis.

The genes are TRBV3-1 and TRBJ2-3; a weak D match, TRBD1 (5 bases). Germline CDR1 and CDR2: LGHDT and YNNKEL (reference sequence). Trimming cost V 0 bases and J 6 bases, with 7 bases left between them. The CDR3 covers 13 residues. The CDR3 loop is CASSQEWGDTQYF. As DNA, the CDR3 is TGTGCCAGCAGCCAAGAATGGGGCGATACGCAGTATTTT.

CDR3 in DNA: TGTGCCAGCAGGAGGGGGCGGCTAGACACAGATACGCAGTATTTT. Translation: CASRRGRLDTDTQYF. The chain combines TRBV9 with TRBJ2-3, with TRBD1 matching 7 bases. The CDR3 loop spans 15 amino acids. The junction had 8 bases not matched to a gene; V was cut back by 5 bases and J by 2 bases. Germline V gene sequence: CDR1 SGDLS, CDR2 YYNGEE.

The CDR3 is CASSQVDHEQYF. The CDR3 DNA reads as TGTGCCAGCAGCCAAGTTGACCACGAGCAGTACTTC. V and J are TRBV3-1 and TRBJ2-7; no firm D call. V lost 1 base and J lost 5, with 6 bases in between. The CDR3 consists of 12 residues. Germline V gives CDR1 LGHDT, CDR2 YNNKEL (reference sequence).

The count of this clonotype is one. This chain uses TRBV4-1 with TRBJ1-5; 11 nucleotides agree with TRBD1. Germline V CDR1 and CDR2: MGHRA, YSYEKL. After removal of 3 bases from V and 8 bases from J, the junction contained 9 bases not matched to a gene. The CDR3 has 16 amino acids. The CDR3 loop reads CASSQNPGTGGKPQHF. In DNA form, the CDR3 reads TGCGCCAGCAGCCAGAACCCGGGGACAGGGGGTAAGCCCCAGCATTTT.

The chain employs TRBV5-1 and TRBJ1-4; TRBD1 matches 8 bases. Germline V lookup: CDR1 SGHRS, CDR2 YFSETQ. Trimming took 4 bases from V and 7 from J; bases not matched to a gene: 9. The CDR3 consists of 15 residues. CDR3: CASSRFSGGGEKLFF. CDR3 nucleotide sequence: TGCGCCAGCAGCAGATTCTCAGGGGGCGGTGAAAAACTGTTTTTT. Complete variable domain (other parts from reference TRBV5-1 and TRBJ1-4): KAGVTQTPRYLIKTRGQQVTLSCSPISGHRSVSWYQQTPGQGLQFLFEYFSETQRNKGNFPGRFSGRQFSNSRSEMNVSTLELGDSALYLCASSRFSGGGEKLFFGSGTQLSVL.

This chain uses TRBV9 with TRBJ2-4; maybe TRBD2 (7 bases). This CDR3 comprises 18 residues. The germline CDR1 and CDR2 sequences are SGDLS and YYNGEE. Between the trimmed V and J ends, which lost 0 bases and 6 bases, there was a span of 22 bases. CDR3 coding DNA: TGTGCCAGCAGCGTAGATCTGGGAGGGGGGGCTAGTGGAAACATTCAGTACTTC. It translates to CASSVDLGGGASGNIQYF.

The chain recombines TRBV18 with TRBJ1-1; D is unclear. The V end lost 0 bases, the J end lost 4 bases, and 15 bases lay between the germline ends. CDR1 KGHSH and CDR2 LQKENI come from the germline V gene. The CDR3 is made up of 16 amino acids. The CDR3 region is CASSPPGETRTTEAFF. As DNA, the CDR3 is TGTGCCAGCTCACCACCCGGGGAGACCAGGACCACTGAAGCTTTCTTT.

V usage is TRBV12-3 or TRBV12-4 and J usage is TRBJ1-2, with a weak D call TRBD1 (5 bases). The CDR3 extends over 13 amino acids. V lost 5 bases and J 8 bases, leaving 15 bases between the germline ends. CDR3 coding DNA: TGTGCCAGCAGTCCTTTAGGGGCCTCGGGCTACACCTTC. Translated, it gives CASSPLGASGYTF.

The DNA for the CDR3 is TGTGCCAGCAGCTCAGGAAATGAGCAGTTCTTC. It encodes CASSSGNEQFF. The chain couples TRBV7-9 to TRBJ2-1, with unresolved D. This CDR3 comprises 11 residues. The germline V gene encodes CDR1 SEHNR and CDR2 FQNEAQ (reference sequence). The V end lost 4 bases, the J end lost 7 bases, and 5 bases lay between the germline ends. The entire variable domain, with the rest obtained from reference TRBV7-9 and TRBJ2-1, is as follows: DTGVSQNPRHKITKRGQNVTFRCDPISEHNRLYWYRQTLGQGPEFLTYFQNEAQLEKSRLLSDRFSAERPKGSFSTLEIQRTEQGDSAMYLCASSSGNEQFFGPGTRLTVL.

The chain has TRBV18 and TRBJ1-2; 7 bases line up with TRBD1. CDR3 length: 15 residues. The V gene's germline CDR1 is KGHSH and CDR2 LQKENI. The trim removed 3 bases at V and 1 base at J, leaving 5 bases unmatched. CDR3 DNA: TGTGCCAGCTCACCGGAGACAGGGATTAACTATGGCTACACCTTC. This codes for CASSPETGINYGYTF.